The sequence of this T cell receptor (beta chain) was determined in a study of regulatory T cells in long-lasting Graves disease. General observations from the study: Repertoires from persistent disease leaned toward TRBV28, TRBJ1-2 and TRBJ2-5.

This clonotype turned up a few times. The antigen remains unidentified. Sequencing libraries for TCR beta were prepared with iRepertoire HTBI primers and Arm-PCR of CDR3 regions. Via MiXCR, TCRdb re-called the multiplex PCR reads, giving one row per CDR3 protein. The sample includes hundreds of thousands of distinct CDR3 sequences, 18% of them seen just once. As for time point: newly diagnosed GD, antithyroid drugs for less than 3 months. Extracted PBMC RNA gave rise to the TCR library. Per germline, CDR1 MNHGY and CDR2 SVAAGI. V shed 3 bases and J shed 8 bases, with 14 bases lying between them. The CDR3 is 14 residues long.

V usage is TRBV6-9 and J usage is TRBJ2-1; D uncertain. This receptor was identified in a female donor with Graves disease. The sequencing here drew on peripheral blood mononuclear cells (PBMCs), taken at new diagnosis, from a patient treated with antithyroid drugs. CDR3 in DNA: TGTGCCAGCAGTTACGGACCCATTAGCTATGAGCAGTTCTTC. Its translation is CASSYGPISYEQFF.